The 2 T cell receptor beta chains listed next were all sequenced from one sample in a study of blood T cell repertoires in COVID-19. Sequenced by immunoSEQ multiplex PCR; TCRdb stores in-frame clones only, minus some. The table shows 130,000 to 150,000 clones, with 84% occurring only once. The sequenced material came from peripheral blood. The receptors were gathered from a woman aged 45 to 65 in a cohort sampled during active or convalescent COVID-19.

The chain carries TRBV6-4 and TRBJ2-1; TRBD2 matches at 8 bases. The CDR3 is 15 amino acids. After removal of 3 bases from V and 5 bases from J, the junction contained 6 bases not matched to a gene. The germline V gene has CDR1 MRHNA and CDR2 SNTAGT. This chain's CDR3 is CASSDSLAGHNEQFF. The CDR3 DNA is TGTGCCAGCAGTGATTCCCTAGCGGGTCACAATGAGCAGTTCTTC.

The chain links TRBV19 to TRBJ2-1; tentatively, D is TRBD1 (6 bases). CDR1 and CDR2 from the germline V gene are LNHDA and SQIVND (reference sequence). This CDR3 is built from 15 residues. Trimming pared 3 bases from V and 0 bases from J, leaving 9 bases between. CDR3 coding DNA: TGTGCCAGTAGTATCGGGGACAACTCCTACAATGAGCAGTTCTTC. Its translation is CASSIGDNSYNEQFF.